Below, 13 T cell receptor beta chains from the same sample are listed, as sequenced in a study of blood T cell repertoires in COVID-19. Sequencing used immunoSEQ multiplex PCR; TCRdb keeps in-frame clones, though not all of them. The sample contains under 300,000 clones, 70% to 90% of which appear only once. The sequencing sample was made of peripheral blood. These receptors all come from a woman in her 70s with acute or convalescent COVID-19.

The chain has TRBV14 and TRBJ2-5; D gene ambiguous. The germline V gene encodes CDR1 SGHDN and CDR2 FVKESK. This CDR3 is 14 amino acids long. The germline V and J ends were trimmed by 1 base and 2 bases, with 8 bases remaining between them. The DNA for the CDR3 is TGTGCCAGCAGCCAAGTCCGGTATCAAGAGACCCAGTACTTC. It translates to CASSQVRYQETQYF.

The V gene is TRBV4-1, the J gene TRBJ2-5; 9 bases fit TRBD2. CDR3 length equals 14 residues. Trimming cost V 4 bases and J 3 bases; bases outside gene matches: 3. Germline CDR1 reads MGHRA; CDR2 reads YSYEKL. CDR3 coding DNA: TGCGCCAGCAGCCCCGGCGGGGGGGAAGAGACCCAGTACTTC. This gives the protein CASSPGGGEETQYF.

This clone was seen just once. V and J are TRBV2 and TRBJ1-1; D remains ambiguous. The V and J ends lost 7 bases and 4 bases respectively, with 13 bases between them. Germline assignment: CDR1 SNHLY and CDR2 FYNNEI. The CDR3 extends over 13 amino acids. The CDR3 DNA reads as TGTGCCAGCACCAAAGACAAGGCCACTGAAGCTTTCTTT. It yields the protein CASTKDKATEAFF.

The V and J genes are TRBV5-1 and TRBJ1-1; possibly TRBD1 for D (6 bases). Germline CDR1 and CDR2: SGHRS and YFSETQ. This CDR3 comprises 18 residues. Deletions cut 4 bases from V and 0 bases from J, with 22 bases between. As DNA, the CDR3 is TGCGCCAGCAGCATAAAACAGGGTAGGGGTCCCATGAACACTGAAGCTTTCTTT. It specifies CASSIKQGRGPMNTEAFF.

Details on this clone: Within the sample, other DNA sequences also encode this same CDR3. V gene TRBV18 combines with J gene TRBJ1-2; TRBD1 agrees at 7 bases. Germline V gene sequence: CDR1 KGHSH, CDR2 LQKENI. With V trimmed by 3 bases and J by 6 bases, 1 base remained unmatched. The CDR3 runs to 12 residues. The CDR3 bases are TGTGCCAGCTCACCTACAGGGGATGGCTACACCTTC. The encoded protein is CASSPTGDGYTF.

The rearrangement uses TRBV12-1 and TRBJ2-6; the table calls TRBD1, which could not be checked here. TRBV12-1 is reported as a pseudogene. The CDR3 loop spans 22 amino acids. The CDR3 bases are TGTGCCAGCAGCTTCCAACAGGTCCTAGTTTCACCCCCCCCATCTGGGGCCAACGTCCTGACTTTC. Amino acid sequence: CASSFQQVLVSPPPSGANVLTF.

Regarding this clone: Other nucleotide sequences in the sample specify the same CDR3. V gene TRBV30 combines with J gene TRBJ2-1; maybe TRBD1 (6 bases). This CDR3 is built from 13 residues. V lost 3 bases to trimming and J lost 2 bases, with 8 bases between them. The germline CDR1 and CDR2 sequences are GTSNPN and SVGIG (reference sequence). The CDR3 region is CAWSRGAYNEQFF. CDR3 DNA sequence: TGTGCCTGGAGCAGGGGCGCCTACAATGAGCAGTTCTTC.

The genes are TRBV11-2 and TRBJ2-7; TRBD2 might be the D (5 bases). The germline CDR1 and CDR2 sequences are SGHAT and FQNNGV. Trimming left V 7 bases short and J 2 bases short, with 12 bases between. The CDR3 has 13 residues. The CDR3 sequence: CASNLDGTYEQYF. DNA for the CDR3: TGTGCCAGCAACCTGGACGGGACCTACGAGCAGTACTTC.

V usage is TRBV20-1 and J usage is TRBJ2-1; D uncertain. Germline CDR1 and CDR2: DFQATT and SNEGSKA (reference sequence). Trimming took off 5 bases at V and 5 bases at J, with 4 bases between the two ends. The CDR3 sequence is 10 residues long. CDR3 sequence (DNA): TGCAGTGCTCTTAACAATGAGCAGTTCTTC. Its protein is CSALNNEQFF.

The chain employs TRBV5-4 and TRBJ1-1, with a tentative D call TRBD1 (5 bases). V was clipped by 5 bases and J by 0 bases, with 8 bases between them. The CDR3 consists of 13 residues. In germline, CDR1 is SGHNT, CDR2 YYREEE (reference sequence). CDR3 in amino acids: CASRPQVNTEAFF. The CDR3 nucleotides read TGTGCCAGCAGACCACAGGTGAACACTGAAGCTTTCTTT.

V usage is TRBV5-1 and J usage is TRBJ2-2, with TRBD2 as a possible D gene (7 bases). Germline CDR1 and CDR2: SGHRS and YFSETQ. Trimming took off 4 bases at V and 6 bases at J, with 19 bases between the two ends. The CDR3 is 16 residues long. CDR3 protein: CASSRGRGAGSGELFF. DNA for the CDR3: TGCGCCAGCAGCCGCGGCCGGGGGGCGGGATCCGGGGAGCTGTTTTTT.

The rearrangement joins TRBV2 to TRBJ1-2, with 7 bases matching TRBD1. This CDR3 contains 13 residues. V dropped 5 bases and J dropped 1; count of bases not matched to a gene: 1. CDR1 is SNHLY and CDR2 is FYNNEI in the germline V gene. As DNA, the CDR3 is TGTGCCAGCAGTAGGGACAGTAACTATGGCTACACCTTC. As protein: CASSRDSNYGYTF.

This clone was counted once. This sequence joins TRBV14 and TRBJ2-5; 7 bases map to TRBD1. The V segment lost 4 bases and the J segment 9 bases; nucleotides outside the gene matches: 8. CDR1 and CDR2 (germline): SGHDN, FVKESK. This CDR3 has 13 residues. This chain's CDR3 is CASSRQGVRAQYF. The CDR3 bases are TGTGCCAGCAGCCGACAGGGTGTTCGGGCCCAGTACTTC.